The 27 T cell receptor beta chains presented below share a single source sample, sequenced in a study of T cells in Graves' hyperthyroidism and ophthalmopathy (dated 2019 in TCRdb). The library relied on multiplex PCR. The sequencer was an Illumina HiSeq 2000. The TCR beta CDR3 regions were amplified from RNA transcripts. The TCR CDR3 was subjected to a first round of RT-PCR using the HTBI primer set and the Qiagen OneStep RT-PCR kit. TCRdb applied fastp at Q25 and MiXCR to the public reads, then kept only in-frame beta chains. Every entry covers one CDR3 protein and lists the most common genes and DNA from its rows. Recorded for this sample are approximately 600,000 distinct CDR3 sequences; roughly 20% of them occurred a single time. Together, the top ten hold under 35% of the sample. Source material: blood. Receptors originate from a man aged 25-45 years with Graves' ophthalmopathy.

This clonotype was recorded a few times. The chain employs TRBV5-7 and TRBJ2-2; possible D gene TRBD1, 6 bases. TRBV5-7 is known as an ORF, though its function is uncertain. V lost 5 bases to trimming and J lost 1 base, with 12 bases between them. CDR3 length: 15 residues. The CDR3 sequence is CASSSPGQNTGELFF. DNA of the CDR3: TGTGCCAGCAGTTCTCCGGGACAGAACACCGGGGAGCTGTTTTTT.

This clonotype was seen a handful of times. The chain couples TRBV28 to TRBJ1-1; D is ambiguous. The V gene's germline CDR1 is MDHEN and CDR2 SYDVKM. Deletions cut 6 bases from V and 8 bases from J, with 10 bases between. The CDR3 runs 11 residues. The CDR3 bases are TGTGCCAGCAGCAACTCTGGGGAAGCTTTCTTT. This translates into CASSNSGEAFF. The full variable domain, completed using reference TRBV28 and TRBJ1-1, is DVKVTQSSRYLVKRTGEKVFLECVQDMDHENMFWYRQDPGLGLRLIYFSYDVKMKEKGDIPEGYSVSREKKERFSLILESASTNQTSMYLCASSNSGEAFFGQGTRLTVV.

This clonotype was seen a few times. CDR3 nucleotide sequence: TGTGCCAGCACCCGAGGGATGGGGACTGAAGCTTTCTTT. Translation: CASTRGMGTEAFF. The rearrangement uses TRBV14 and TRBJ1-1, with no clear D. CDR3 length: 13 amino acids. Germline CDR1 and CDR2: SGHDN and FVKESK. Trimming left V 7 bases short and J 5 bases short, with 14 bases between.

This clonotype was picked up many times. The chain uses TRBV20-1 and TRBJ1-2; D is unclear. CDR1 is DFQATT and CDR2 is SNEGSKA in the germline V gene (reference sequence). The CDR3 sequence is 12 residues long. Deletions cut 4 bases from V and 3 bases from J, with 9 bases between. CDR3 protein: CSATPRDYGYTF. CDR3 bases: TGCAGTGCTACGCCAAGGGACTATGGCTACACCTTC.

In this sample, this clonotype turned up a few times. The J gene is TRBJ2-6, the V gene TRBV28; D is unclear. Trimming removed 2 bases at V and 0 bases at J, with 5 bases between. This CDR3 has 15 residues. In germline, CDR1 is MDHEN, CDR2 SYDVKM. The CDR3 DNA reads TGTGCCAGCAGTTTAGCTTACTCTGGGGCCAACGTCCTGACTTTC. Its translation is CASSLAYSGANVLTF.

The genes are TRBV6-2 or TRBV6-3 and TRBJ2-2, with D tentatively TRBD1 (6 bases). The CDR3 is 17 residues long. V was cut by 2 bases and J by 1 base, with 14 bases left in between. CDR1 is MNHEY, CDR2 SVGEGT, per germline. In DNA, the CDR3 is TGTGCCAGCAGTTACCGTCCAGGGGCGATGAACACCGGGGAGCTGTTTTTT. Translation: CASSYRPGAMNTGELFF.

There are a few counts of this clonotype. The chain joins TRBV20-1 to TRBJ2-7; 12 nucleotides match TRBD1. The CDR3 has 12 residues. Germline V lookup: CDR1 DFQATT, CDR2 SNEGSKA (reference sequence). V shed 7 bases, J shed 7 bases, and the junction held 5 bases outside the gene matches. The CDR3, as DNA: TGCAGTGGGGGACAGGGGGCGCGAGAGCAGTACTTC. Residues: CSGGQGAREQYF.

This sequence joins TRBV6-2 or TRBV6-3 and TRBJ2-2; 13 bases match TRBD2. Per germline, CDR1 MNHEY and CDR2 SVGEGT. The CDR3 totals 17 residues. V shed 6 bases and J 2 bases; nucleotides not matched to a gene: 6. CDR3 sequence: CASRLTSGRPNTGELFF. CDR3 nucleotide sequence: TGTGCCAGCAGACTGACTAGCGGGAGGCCTAACACCGGGGAGCTGTTTTTT.

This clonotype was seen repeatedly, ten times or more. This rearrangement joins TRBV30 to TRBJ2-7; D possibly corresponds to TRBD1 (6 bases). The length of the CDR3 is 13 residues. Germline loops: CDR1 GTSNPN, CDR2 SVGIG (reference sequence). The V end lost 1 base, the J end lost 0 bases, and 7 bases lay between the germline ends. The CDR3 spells CAWSGGGSYEQYF. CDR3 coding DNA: TGTGCCTGGAGTGGAGGGGGCTCCTACGAGCAGTACTTC.

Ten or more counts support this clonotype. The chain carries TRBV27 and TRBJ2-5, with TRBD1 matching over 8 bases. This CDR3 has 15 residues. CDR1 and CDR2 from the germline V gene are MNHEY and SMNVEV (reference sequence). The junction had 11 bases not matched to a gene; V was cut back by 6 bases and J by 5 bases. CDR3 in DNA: TGTGCCAGCAGCCAGTCAGGGGGCGTTGGGGAGACCCAGTACTTC. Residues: CASSQSGGVGETQYF.

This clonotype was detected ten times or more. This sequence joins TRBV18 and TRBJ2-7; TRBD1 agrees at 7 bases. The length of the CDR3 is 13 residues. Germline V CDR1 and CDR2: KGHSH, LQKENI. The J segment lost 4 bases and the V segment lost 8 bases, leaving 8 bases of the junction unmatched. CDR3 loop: CASSPGTAYEQYF. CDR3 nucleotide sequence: TGTGCCAGCAGTCCCGGGACAGCTTACGAGCAGTACTTC.

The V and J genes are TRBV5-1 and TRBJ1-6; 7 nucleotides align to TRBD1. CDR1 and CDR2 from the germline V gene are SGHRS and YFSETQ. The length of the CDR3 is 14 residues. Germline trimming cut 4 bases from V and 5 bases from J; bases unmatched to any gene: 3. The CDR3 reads CASSIGQDNSPLHF. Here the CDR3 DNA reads TGCGCCAGCAGCATTGGACAGGATAATTCACCCCTCCACTTT. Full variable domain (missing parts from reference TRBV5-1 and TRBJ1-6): KAGVTQTPRYLIKTRGQQVTLSCSPISGHRSVSWYQQTPGQGLQFLFEYFSETQRNKGNFPGRFSGRQFSNSRSEMNVSTLELGDSALYLCASSIGQDNSPLHFGNGTRLTVT.

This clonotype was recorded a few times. The CDR3, as DNA: TGTGCCAGCAGCTTAGGGCCCCTGTTGGCGGGAGGCCCCGGGGCCAACGTCCTGACTTTC. Translating gives CASSLGPLLAGGPGANVLTF. V usage is TRBV7-6 and J usage is TRBJ2-6; the match to TRBD2 covers 8 bases. The germline V gene encodes CDR1 SGHVS and CDR2 FNYEAQ. The CDR3 extends over 20 amino acids. V gave up 1 base and J gave up 4 bases; unmatched junction bases: 15.

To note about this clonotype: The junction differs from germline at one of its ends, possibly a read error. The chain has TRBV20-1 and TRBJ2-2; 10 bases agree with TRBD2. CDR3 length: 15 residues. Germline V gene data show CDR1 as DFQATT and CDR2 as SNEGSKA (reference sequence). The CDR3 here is CSAKSGRESTGELFF. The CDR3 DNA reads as TGCAGTGCTAAAAGCGGGAGGGAATCAACCGGGGAGCTTTTTTTT.

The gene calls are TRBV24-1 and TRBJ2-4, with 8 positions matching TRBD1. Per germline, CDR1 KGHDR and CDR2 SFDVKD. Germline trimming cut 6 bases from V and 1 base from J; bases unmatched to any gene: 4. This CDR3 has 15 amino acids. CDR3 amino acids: CATSSGGFAKNIQYF. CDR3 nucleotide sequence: TGTGCCACCAGTTCAGGGGGCTTTGCCAAAAACATTCAGTACTTC.

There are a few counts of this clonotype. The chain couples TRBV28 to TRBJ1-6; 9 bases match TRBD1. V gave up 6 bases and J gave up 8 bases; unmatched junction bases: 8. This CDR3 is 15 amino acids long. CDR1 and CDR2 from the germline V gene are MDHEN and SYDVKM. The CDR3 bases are TGTGCCAGCAGGCCTCAAGGGACAGGGTATTCACCCCTCCACTTT. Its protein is CASRPQGTGYSPLHF. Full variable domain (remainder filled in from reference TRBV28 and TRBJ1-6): DVKVTQSSRYLVKRTGEKVFLECVQDMDHENMFWYRQDPGLGLRLIYFSYDVKMKEKGDIPEGYSVSREKKERFSLILESASTNQTSMYLCASRPQGTGYSPLHFGNGTRLTVT.

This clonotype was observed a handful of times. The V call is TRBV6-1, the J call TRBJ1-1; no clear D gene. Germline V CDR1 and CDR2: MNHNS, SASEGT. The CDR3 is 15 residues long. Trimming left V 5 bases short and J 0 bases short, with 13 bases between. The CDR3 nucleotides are TGTGCCAGCAGTCTTAGCGAAGGAATGAACACTGAAGCTTTCTTT. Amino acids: CASSLSEGMNTEAFF.

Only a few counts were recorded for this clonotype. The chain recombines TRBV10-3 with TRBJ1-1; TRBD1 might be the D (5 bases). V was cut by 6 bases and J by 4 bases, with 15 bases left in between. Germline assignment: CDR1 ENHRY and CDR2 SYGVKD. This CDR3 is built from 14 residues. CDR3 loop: CAISNQGRSTEAFF. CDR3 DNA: TGTGCCATCAGCAACCAGGGAAGGAGCACTGAAGCTTTCTTT.

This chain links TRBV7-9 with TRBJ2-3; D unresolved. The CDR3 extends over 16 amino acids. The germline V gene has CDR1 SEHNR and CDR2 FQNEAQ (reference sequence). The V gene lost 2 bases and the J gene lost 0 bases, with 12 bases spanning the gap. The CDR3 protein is CASSLSSPASTDTQYF. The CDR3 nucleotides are TGTGCCAGCAGCTTATCGTCTCCAGCTAGCACAGATACGCAGTATTTT.

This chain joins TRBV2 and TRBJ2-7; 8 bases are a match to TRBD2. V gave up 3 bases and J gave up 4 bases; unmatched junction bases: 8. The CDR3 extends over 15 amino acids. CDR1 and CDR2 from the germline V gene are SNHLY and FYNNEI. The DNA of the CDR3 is TGTGCCAGCAGTGAGACTAGCGTCACACAGTACGAGCAGTACTTC. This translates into CASSETSVTQYEQYF. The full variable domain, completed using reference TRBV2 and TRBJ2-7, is EPEVTQTPSHQVTQMGQEVILRCVPISNHLYFYWYRQILGQKVEFLVSFYNNEISEKSEIFDDQFSVERPDGSNFTLKIRSTKLEDSAMYFCASSETSVTQYEQYFGPGTRLTVT.

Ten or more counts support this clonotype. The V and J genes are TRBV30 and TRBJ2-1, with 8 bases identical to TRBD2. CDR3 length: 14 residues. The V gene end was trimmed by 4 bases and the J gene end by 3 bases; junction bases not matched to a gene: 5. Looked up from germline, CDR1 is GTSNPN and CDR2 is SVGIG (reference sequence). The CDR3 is CAWNRLAGYNEQFF. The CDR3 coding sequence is TGTGCCTGGAACCGCCTAGCGGGCTACAATGAGCAGTTCTTC.

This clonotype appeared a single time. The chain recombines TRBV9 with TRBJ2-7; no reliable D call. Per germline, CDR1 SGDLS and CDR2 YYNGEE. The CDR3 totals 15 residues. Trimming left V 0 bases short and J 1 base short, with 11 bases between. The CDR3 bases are TGTGCCAGCAGCGTAGAGGCGGATGTGTCCTACGAGCAGTACTTC. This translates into CASSVEADVSYEQYF. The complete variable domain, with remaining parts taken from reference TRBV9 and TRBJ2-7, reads DSGVTQTPKHLITATGQRVTLRCSPRSGDLSVYWYQQSLDQGLQFLIQYYNGEERAKGNILERFSAQQFPDLHSELNLSSLELGDSALYFCASSVEADVSYEQYFGPGTRLTVT.

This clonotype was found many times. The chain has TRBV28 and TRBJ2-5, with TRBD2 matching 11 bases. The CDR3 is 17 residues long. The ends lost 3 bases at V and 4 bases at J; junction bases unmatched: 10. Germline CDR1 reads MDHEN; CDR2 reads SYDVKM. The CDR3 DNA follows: TGTGCCAGCAGTTTCTCCCGACTAGCGGGAACTGGAGAGACCCAGTACTTC. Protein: CASSFSRLAGTGETQYF. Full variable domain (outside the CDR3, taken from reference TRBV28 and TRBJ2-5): DVKVTQSSRYLVKRTGEKVFLECVQDMDHENMFWYRQDPGLGLRLIYFSYDVKMKEKGDIPEGYSVSREKKERFSLILESASTNQTSMYLCASSFSRLAGTGETQYFGPGTRLLVL.

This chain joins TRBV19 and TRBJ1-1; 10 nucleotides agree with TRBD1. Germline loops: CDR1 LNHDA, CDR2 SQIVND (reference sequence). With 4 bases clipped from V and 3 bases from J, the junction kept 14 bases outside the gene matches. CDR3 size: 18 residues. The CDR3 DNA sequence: TGTGCCAGTAGTAGGATGACAGGGGGCCCTCGGAAGTACACTGAAGCTTTCTTT. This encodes CASSRMTGGPRKYTEAFF. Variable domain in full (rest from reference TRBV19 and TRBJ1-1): DGGITQSPKYLFRKEGQNVTLSCEQNLNHDAMYWYRQDPGQGLRLIYYSQIVNDFQKGDIAEGYSVSREKKESFPLTVTSAQKNPTAFYLCASSRMTGGPRKYTEAFFGQGTRLTVV.

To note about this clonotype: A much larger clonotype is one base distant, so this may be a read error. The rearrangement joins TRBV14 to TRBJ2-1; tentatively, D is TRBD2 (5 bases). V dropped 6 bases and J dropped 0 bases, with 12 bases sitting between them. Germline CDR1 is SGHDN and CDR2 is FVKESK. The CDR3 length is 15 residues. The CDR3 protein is CASRLGSASYNEQFF. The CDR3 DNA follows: TGTGCCAGCAGACTGGGGAGTGCCTCCTACAATGAGCAGTTCTTC.

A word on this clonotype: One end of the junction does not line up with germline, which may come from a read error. CDR3 nucleotides: TGTGCCAGCAGTTACTCGATCGTGGCAGCTCAAGAGAACCAGTACTTC. Translated: CASSYSIVAAQENQYF. The chain combines TRBV6-5 with TRBJ2-5; D ambiguous. Germline V CDR1 and CDR2: MNHEY, SVGAGI. The CDR3 extends over 16 amino acids.

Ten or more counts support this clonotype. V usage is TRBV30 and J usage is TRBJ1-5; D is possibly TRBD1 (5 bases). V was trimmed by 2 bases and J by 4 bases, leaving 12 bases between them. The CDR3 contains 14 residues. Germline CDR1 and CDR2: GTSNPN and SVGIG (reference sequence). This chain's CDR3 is CAWSPGQVNQPQHF. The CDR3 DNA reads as TGTGCCTGGAGTCCAGGGCAGGTAAATCAGCCCCAGCATTTT.